This entry describes one TCR beta chain. Its antigen remains unidentified. This specimen comes from a study of T cell responses to AZD1222 COVID-19 vaccine. TCRdb's copy holds only in-frame clones and misses some; the assay was immunoSEQ multiplex PCR. Altogether about 120,000 clones are present, around 87% being singletons, with the ten largest covering 2.5% to 3.5%. CDR3 length: 14 residues. From germline, CDR1 is SQVTM and CDR2 ANQGSEA. With V trimmed by 8 bases and J by 0 bases, 9 bases remained unmatched. Findings and caveats of the study: Repertoire collection took place solely once the T cell response had peaked. Epitopes outside B.1.351 and B.1.1.7 mutated regions reportedly drew nearly half of spike TCRs. Dominant CD4 TCR responses targeted spike regions 160-218 and 743-854.

Pooled together were second doses at about 4 or about 12 weeks. The gene calls are TRBV29-1 and TRBJ1-1, with 7 nucleotides matching TRBD1. The starting material was peripheral blood, obtained 28 days after the second AZD1222 dose. This sequence originates from an adult who received the AZD1222 COVID-19 vaccine. The CDR3, as DNA: TGCAGCTTCCAGGGGGGCAGGGTGAACACTGAAGCTTTCTTT. This translates into CSFQGGRVNTEAFF.